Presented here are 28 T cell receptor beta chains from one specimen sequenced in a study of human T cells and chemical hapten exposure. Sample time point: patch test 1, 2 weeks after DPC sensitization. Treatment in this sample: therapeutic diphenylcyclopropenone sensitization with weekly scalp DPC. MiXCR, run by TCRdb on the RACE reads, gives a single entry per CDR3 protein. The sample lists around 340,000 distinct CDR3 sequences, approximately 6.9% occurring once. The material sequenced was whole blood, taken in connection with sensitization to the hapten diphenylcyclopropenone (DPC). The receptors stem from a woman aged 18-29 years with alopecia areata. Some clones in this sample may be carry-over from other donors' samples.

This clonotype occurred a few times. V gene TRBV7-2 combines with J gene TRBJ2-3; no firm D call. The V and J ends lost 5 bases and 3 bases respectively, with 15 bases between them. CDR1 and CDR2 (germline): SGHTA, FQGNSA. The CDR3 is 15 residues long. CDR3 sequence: CASSPVGGLTDTQYF. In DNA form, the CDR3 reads TGTGCCAGCAGCCCAGTCGGTGGGTTGACAGATACGCAGTATTTT.

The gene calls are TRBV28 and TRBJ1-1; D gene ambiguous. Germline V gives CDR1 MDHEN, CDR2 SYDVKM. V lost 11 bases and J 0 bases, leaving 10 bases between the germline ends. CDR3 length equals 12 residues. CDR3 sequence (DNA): TGTGCCGCCGGGGTTTTGAACACTGAAGCTTTCTTT. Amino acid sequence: CAAGVLNTEAFF.

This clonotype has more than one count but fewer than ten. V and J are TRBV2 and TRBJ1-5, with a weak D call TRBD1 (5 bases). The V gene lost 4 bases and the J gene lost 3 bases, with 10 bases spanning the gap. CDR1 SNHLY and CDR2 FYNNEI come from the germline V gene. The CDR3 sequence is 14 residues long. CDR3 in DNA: TGTGCCAGCAGTGGGGGACCGTTCAATCAGCCCCAGCATTTT. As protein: CASSGGPFNQPQHF.

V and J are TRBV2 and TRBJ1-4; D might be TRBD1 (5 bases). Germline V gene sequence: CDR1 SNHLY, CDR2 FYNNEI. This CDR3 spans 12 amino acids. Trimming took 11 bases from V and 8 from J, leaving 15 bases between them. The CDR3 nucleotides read TGTGCCGAGTTCAGGGAGGGAGAAAAACTGTTTTTT. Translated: CAEFREGEKLFF. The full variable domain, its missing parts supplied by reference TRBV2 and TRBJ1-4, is EPEVTQTPSHQVTQMGQEVILRCVPISNHLYFYWYRQILGQKVEFLVSFYNNEISEKSEIFDDQFSVERPDGSNFTLKIRSTKLEDSAMYFCAEFREGEKLFFGSGTQLSVL.

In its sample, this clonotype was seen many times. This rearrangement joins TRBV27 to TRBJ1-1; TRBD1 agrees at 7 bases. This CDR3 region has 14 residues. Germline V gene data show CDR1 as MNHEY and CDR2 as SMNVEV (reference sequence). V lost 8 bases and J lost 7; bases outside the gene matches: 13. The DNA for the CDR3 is TGTGCCAGCGGCCAACCGGGACAGCAGGATGAAGCTTTCTTT. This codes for CASGQPGQQDEAFF.

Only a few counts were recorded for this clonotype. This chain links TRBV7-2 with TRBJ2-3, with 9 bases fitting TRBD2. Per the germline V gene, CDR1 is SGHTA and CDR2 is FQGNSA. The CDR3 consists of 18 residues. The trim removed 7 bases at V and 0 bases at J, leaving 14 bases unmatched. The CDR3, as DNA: TGTGCCAGCACCAAAGGGATATTAGCGGGGGCGAGCACAGATACGCAGTATTTT. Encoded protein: CASTKGILAGASTDTQYF.

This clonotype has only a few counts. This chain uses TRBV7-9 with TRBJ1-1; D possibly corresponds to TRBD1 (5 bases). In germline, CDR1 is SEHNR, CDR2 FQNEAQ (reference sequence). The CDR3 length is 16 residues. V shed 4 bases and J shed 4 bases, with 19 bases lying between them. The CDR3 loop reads CASSSGARRYSTEAFF. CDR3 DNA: TGTGCCAGCAGCTCCGGGGCCCGGCGATATAGCACTGAAGCTTTCTTT.

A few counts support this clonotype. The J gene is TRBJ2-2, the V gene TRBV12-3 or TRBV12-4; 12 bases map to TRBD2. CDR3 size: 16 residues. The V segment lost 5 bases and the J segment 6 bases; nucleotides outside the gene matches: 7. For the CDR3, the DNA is TGTGCCAGCAGTCCCTGGGCTAGCGGGGGGGCCGGGGAGCTGTTTTTT. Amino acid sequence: CASSPWASGGAGELFF.

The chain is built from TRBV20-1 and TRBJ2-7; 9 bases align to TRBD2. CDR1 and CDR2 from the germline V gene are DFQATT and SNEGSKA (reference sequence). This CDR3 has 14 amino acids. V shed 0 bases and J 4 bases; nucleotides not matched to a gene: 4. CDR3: CSAREAGGPYEQYF. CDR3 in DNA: TGCAGTGCTAGAGAAGCGGGGGGCCCATACGAGCAGTACTTC.

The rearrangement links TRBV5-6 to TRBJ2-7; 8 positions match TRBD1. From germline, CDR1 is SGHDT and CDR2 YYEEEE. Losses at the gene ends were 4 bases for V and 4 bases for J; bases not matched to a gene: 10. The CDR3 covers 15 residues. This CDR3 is CASSPWIRGLYEQYF. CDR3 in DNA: TGTGCCAGCAGCCCGTGGATCAGGGGGCTATACGAGCAGTACTTC.

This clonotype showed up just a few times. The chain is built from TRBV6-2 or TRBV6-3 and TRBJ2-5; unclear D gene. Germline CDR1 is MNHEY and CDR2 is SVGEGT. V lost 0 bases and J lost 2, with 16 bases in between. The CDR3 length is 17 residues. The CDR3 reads CASSYSTWSLRQETQYF. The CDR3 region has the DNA TGTGCCAGCAGTTACTCGACCTGGTCTCTTAGACAAGAGACCCAGTACTTC.

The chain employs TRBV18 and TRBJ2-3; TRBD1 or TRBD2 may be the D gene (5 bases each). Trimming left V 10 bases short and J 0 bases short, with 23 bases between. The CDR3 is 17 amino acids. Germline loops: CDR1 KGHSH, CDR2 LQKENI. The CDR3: CATRSPGATRSTDTQYF. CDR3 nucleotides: TGTGCCACCCGATCCCCCGGGGCAACGCGTAGCACAGATACGCAGTATTTT.

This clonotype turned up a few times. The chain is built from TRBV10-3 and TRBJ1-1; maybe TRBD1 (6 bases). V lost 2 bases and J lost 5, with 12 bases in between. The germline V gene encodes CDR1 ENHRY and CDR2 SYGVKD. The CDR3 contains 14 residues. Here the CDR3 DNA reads TGTGCCATCAGTGAGACAGGAGGGGGGACTGAAGCTTTCTTT. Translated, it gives CAISETGGGTEAFF.

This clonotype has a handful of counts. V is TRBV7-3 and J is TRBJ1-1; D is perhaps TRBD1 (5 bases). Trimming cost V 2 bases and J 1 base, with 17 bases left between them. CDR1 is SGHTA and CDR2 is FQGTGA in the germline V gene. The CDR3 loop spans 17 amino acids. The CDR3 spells CASSLGVGGVRNTEAFF. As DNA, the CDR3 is TGTGCCAGCAGCTTAGGAGTCGGAGGGGTGAGGAACACTGAAGCTTTCTTT.

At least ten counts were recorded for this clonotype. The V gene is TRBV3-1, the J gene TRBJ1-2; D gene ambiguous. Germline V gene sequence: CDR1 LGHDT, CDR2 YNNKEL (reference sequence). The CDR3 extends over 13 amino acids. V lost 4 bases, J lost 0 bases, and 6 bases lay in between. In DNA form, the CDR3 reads TGTGCCAGCAGCCCCGGTACTAACTATGGCTACACCTTC. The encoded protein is CASSPGTNYGYTF. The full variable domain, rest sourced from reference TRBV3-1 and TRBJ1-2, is DTAVSQTPKYLVTQMGNDKSIKCEQNLGHDTMYWYKQDSKKFLKIMFSYNNKELIINETVPNRFSPKSPDKAHLNLHINSLELGDSAVYFCASSPGTNYGYTFGSGTRLTVV.

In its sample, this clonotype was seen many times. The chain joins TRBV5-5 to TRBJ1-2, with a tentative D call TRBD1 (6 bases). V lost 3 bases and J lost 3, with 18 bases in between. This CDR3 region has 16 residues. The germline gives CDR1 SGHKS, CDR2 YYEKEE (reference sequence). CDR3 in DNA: TGTGCCAGCAGCTCCCAGGCGGGGGCGAGCTACTATGGCTACACCTTC. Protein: CASSSQAGASYYGYTF.

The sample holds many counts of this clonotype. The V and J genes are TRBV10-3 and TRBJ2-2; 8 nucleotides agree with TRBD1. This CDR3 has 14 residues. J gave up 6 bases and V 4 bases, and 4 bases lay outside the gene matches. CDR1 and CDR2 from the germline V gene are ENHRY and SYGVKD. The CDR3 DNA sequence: TGTGCCATCAGTGTCAGGGGGCAGGCCGGGGAGCTGTTTTTT. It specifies CAISVRGQAGELFF.

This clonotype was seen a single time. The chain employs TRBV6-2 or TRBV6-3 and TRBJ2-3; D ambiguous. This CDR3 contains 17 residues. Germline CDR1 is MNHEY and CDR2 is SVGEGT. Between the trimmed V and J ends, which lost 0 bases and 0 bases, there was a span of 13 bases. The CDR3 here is CASSYSAESTSTDTQYF. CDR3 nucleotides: TGTGCCAGCAGTTACTCGGCCGAATCCACTAGCACAGATACGCAGTATTTT.

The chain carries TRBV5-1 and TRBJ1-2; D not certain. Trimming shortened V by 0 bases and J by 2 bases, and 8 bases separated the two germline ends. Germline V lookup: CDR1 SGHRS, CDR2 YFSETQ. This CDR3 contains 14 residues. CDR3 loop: CASSLEAANYGYTF. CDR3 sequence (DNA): TGCGCCAGCAGCTTGGAGGCAGCCAACTATGGCTACACCTTC.

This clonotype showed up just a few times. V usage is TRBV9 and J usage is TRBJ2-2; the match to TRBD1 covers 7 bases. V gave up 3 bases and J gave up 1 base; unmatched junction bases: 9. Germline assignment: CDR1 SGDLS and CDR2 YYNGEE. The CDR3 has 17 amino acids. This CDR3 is CASSDPGTAVNTGELFF. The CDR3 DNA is TGTGCCAGCAGCGACCCCGGGACAGCTGTGAACACCGGGGAGCTGTTTTTT.

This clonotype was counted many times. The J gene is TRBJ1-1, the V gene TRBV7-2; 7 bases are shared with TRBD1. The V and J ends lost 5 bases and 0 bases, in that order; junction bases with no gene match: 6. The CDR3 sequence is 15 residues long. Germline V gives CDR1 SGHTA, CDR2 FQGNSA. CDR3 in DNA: TGTGCCAGCAGCCCCACGACAGGGATGAACACTGAAGCTTTCTTT. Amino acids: CASSPTTGMNTEAFF.

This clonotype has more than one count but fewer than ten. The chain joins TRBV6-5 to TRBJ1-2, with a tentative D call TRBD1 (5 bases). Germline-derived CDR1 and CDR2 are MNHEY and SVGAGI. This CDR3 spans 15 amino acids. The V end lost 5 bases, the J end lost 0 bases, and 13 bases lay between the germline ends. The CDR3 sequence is CASSRRGTTNYGYTF. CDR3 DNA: TGTGCCAGCAGTCGCCGGGGGACTACTAACTATGGCTACACCTTC.

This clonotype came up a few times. In nucleotides, the CDR3 is TGTGCCAGCAGCTTTGTTTCTCTGGAATCAGGAGAAGAGTACTTC. Translation gives CASSFVSLESGEEYF. The gene calls are TRBV7-2 and TRBJ2-5; D gene unclear. V was clipped by 3 bases and J by 12 bases, with 23 bases between them. The CDR3 is 15 amino acids. Germline lookup yields CDR1 SGHTA and CDR2 FQGNSA.

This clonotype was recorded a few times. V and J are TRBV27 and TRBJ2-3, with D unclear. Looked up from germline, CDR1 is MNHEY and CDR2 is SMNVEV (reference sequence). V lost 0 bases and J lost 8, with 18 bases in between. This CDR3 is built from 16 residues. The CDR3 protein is CASSLSIGGRAGTQYF. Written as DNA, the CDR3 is TGTGCCAGCAGTTTATCTATCGGCGGACGTGCCGGTACGCAGTATTTT.

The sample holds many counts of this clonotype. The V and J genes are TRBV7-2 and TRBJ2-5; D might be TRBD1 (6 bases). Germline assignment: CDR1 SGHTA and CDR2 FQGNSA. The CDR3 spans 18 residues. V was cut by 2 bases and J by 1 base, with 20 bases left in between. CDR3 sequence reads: CASSLTRAGATSQETQYF. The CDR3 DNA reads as TGTGCCAGCAGCTTAACCCGAGCAGGGGCTACGTCCCAAGAGACCCAGTACTTC.

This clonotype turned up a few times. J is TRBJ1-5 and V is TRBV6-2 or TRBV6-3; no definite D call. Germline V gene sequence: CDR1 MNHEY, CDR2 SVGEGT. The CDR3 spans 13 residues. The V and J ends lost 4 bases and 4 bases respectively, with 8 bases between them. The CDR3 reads CASSSSRNQPQHF. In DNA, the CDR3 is TGTGCCAGCAGTTCAAGCAGGAATCAGCCCCAGCATTTT.

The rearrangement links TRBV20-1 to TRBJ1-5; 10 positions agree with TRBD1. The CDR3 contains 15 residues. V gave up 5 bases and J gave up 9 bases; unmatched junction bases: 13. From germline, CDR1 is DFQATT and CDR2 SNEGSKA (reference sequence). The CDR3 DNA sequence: TGCAGTGCTCAACCGGGACAGGGGAGAGGGGGGCCCCAGCATTTT. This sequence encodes CSAQPGQGRGGPQHF.

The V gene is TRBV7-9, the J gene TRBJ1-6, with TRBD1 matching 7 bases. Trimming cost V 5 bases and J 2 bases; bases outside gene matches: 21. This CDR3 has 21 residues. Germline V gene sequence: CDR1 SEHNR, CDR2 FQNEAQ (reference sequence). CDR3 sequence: CASSRSEGQQIIPTYNSPLHF. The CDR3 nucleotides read TGTGCCAGCAGCCGTTCGGAGGGACAGCAGATTATTCCCACCTATAATTCACCCCTCCACTTT.